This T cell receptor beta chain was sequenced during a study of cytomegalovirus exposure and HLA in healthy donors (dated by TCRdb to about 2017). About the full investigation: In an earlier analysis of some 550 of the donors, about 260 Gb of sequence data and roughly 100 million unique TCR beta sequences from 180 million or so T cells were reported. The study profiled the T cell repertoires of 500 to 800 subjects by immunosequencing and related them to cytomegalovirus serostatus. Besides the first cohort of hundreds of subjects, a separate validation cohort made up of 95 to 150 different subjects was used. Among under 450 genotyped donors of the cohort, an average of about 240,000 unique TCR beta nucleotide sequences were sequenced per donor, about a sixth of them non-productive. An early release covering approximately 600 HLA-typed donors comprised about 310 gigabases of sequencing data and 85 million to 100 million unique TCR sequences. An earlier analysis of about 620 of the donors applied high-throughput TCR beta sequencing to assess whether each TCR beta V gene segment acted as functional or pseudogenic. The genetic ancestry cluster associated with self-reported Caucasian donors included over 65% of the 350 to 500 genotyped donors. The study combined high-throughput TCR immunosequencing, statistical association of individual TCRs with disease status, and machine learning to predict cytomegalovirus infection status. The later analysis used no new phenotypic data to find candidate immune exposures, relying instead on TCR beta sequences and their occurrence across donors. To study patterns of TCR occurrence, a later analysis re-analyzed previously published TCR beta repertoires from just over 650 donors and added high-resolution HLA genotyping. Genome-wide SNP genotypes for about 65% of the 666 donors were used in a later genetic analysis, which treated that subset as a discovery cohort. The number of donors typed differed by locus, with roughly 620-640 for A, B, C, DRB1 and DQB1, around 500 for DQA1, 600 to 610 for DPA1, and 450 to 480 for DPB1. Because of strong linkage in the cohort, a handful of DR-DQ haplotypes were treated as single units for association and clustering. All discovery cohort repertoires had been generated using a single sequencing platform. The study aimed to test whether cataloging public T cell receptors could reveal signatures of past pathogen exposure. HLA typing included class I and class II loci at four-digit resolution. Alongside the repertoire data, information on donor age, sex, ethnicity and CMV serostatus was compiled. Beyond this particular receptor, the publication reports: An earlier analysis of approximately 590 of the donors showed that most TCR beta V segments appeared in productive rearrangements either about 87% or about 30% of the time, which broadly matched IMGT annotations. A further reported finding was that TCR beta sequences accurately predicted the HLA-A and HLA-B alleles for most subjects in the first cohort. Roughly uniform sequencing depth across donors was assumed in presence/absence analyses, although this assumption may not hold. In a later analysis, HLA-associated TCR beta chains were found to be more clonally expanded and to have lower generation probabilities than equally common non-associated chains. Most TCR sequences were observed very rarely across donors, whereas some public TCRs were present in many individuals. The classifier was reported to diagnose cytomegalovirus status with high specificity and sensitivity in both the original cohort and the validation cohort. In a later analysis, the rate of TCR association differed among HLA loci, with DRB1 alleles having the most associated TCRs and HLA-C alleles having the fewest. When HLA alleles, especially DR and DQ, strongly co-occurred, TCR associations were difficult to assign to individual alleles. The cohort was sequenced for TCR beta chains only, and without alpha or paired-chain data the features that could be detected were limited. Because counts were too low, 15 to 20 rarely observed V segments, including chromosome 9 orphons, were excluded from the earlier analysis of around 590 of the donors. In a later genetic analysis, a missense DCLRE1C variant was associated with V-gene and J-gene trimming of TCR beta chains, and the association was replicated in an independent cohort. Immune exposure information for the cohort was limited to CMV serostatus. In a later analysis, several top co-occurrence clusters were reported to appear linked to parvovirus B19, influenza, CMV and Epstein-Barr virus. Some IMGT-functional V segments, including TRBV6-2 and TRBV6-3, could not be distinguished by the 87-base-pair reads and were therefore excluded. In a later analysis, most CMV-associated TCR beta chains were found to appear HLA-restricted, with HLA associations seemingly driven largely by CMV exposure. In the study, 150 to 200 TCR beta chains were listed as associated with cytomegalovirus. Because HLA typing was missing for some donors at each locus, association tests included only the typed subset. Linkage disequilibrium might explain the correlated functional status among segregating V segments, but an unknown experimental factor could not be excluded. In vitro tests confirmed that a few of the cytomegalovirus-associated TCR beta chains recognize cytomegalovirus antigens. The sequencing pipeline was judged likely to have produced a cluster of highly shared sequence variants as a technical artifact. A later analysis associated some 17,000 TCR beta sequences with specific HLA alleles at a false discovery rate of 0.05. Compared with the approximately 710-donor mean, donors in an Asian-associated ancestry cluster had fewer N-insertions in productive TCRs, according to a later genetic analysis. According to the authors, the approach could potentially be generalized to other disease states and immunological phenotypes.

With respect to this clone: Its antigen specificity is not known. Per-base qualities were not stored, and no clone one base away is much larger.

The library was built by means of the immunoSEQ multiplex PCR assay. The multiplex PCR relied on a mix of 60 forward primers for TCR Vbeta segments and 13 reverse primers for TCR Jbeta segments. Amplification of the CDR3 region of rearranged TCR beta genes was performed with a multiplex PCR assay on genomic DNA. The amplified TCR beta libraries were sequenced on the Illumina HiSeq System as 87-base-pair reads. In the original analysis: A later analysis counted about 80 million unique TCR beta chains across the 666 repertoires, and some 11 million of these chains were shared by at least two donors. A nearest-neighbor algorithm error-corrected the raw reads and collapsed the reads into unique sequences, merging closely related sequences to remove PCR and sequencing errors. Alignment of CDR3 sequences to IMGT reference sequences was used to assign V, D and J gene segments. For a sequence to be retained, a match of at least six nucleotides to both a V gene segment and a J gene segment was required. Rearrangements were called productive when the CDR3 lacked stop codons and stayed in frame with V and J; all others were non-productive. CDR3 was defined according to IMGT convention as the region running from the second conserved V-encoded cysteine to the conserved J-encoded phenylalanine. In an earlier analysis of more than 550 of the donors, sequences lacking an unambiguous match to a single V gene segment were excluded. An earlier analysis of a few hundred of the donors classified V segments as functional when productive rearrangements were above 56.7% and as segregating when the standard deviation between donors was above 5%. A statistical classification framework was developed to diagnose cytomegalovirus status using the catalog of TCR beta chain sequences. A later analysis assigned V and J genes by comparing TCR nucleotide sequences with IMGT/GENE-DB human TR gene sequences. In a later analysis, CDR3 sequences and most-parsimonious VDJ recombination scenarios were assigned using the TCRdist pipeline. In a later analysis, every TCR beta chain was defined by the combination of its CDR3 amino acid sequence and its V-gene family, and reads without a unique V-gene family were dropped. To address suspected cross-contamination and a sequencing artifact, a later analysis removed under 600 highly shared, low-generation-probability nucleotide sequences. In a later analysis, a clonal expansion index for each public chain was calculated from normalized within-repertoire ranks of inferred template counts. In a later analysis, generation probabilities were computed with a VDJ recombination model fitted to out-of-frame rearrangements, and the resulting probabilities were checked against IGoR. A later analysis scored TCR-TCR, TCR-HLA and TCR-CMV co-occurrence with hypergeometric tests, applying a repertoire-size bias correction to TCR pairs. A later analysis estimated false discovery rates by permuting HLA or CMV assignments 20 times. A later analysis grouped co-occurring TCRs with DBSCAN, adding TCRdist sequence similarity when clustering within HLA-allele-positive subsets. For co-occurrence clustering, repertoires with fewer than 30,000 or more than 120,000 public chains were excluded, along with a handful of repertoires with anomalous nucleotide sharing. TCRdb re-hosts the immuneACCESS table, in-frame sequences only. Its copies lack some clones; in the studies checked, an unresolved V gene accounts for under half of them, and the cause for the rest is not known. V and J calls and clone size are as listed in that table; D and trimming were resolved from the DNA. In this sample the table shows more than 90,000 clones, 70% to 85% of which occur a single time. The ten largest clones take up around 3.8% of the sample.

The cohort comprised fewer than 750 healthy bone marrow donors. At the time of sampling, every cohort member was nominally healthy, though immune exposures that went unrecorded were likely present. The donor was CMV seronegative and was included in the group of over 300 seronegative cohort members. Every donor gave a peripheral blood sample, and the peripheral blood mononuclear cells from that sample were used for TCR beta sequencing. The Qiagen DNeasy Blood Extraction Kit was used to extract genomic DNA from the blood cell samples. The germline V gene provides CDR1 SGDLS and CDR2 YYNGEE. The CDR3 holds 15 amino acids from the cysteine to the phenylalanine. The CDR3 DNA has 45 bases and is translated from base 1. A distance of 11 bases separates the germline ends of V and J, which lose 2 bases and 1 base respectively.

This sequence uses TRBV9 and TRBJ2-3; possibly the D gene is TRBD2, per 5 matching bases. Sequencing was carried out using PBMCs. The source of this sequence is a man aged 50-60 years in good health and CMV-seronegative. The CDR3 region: CASSVSLAGTDTQYF. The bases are TGTGCCAGCAGCGTTAGTCTAGCAGGCACAGATACGCAGTATTTT.